The clone carrying this T cell receptor beta chain was detected only a few times. Its antigen is still unknown. The same CDR3 can be traced to other DNA sequences in this sample. The source of the sample is a study of shared clonotypes between healthy human individuals. Study in general: CD4 naive cells filled three plates per donor, CD4 memory three, CD8 naive two and CD8 memory one.

TCRdb keeps only in-frame clones here, not all; method: immunoSEQ multiplex PCR. The sample lists some 1.1 million clones; 70% to 80% were seen once. V was trimmed by 1 base and J by 8 bases, leaving 8 bases between them. The CDR3 covers 12 residues. Germline loops: CDR1 MNHEY, CDR2 SVGAGI. Whole-study findings and limits: Sequencing depth was expected to affect clonotype sharing among donors.

This sequence was found in a man aged 18 to 29 in good health. Some clones in this sample may be carry-over from other donors' samples. The sequenced sample was memory CD4+ T cells from PBMCs. Subset specified: CD45RA-negative fraction. J is TRBJ1-2 and V is TRBV6-5; D not resolved. The CDR3 DNA is TGTGCCAGCAGTTACTTCGAAGGGGGCTACACCTTC. This gives the protein CASSYFEGGYTF.